Following are 3 T cell receptor beta chains from one sample sequenced in a study of CD8+CD57+ T cells in acquired aplastic anemia. Before being chosen for sequencing, patients had shown CD8+CD57+ cell expansion by flow cytometry. Profiles of TCR beta VDJ and CDR3 were generated from a genomic DNA template. Each CDR3 protein gets one entry after TCRdb re-called the reads with MiXCR. Here the sample spans 210,000 or so distinct CDR3 sequences, roughly 50% being singletons. The material sequenced was sorted CD4+, CD8+, or CD8+CD57+ T cells (not recorded which) from PBMCs. Receptors originate from a human donor with aplastic anemia.

This clonotype has ten or more counts. V is TRBV19 and J is TRBJ2-6; D is uncertain. The CDR3 is 14 residues long. Per the germline V gene, CDR1 is LNHDA and CDR2 is SQIVND (reference sequence). Trimming pared 4 bases from V and 0 bases from J, leaving 4 bases between. CDR3 DNA: TGTGCCAGTAGTAAACCCTCTGGGGCCAACGTCCTGACTTTC. Translated, it gives CASSKPSGANVLTF.

The CDR3 sequence is CASNLNRGASGNTEAFF. In nucleotides, the CDR3 is TGTGCCAGCAACCTAAACAGGGGAGCGTCTGGAAACACTGAAGCTTTCTTT. The chain combines TRBV2 with TRBJ1-1; 7 bases match TRBD1. The V gene's germline CDR1 is SNHLY and CDR2 FYNNEI. J gave up 2 bases and V 7 bases, and 16 bases lay outside the gene matches. The CDR3 contains 17 residues.

The J gene is TRBJ1-4, the V gene TRBV7-2; D is uncertain. V lost 5 bases and J 1 base, leaving 11 bases between the germline ends. CDR1 and CDR2 (germline): SGHTA, FQGNSA. The CDR3 loop spans 15 amino acids. CDR3 sequence (DNA): TGTGCCAGCAGCCCACCCCCAGAAACTAATGAAAAACTGTTTTTT. Its protein is CASSPPPETNEKLFF.